Listed below are T cell receptor beta chains from one sample, sequenced in a study of post-analysis software for immune sequencing data. TCRdb passed the PCR reads through MiXCR, listing each CDR3 protein once. The profile shows around 400,000 distinct CDR3 sequences, 30% to 45% of them singletons. Sequenced: blood. The receptor source for this set is a girl aged 10 to 17 with multiple sclerosis. The CDR3 runs from the conserved cysteine through the conserved F or W. D genes are given only for firm matches. Only part of the rows carry a size: once, few, many, or a class if the clone is expanded.

J gene: TRBJ1-5
clone size: -
CDR3 length: 13
V gene: TRBV3-1
D gene: -
CDR3 protein: CASSQEVNQPQHF
CDR3 DNA: TGTGCCAGCAGCCAAGAGGTTAATCAGCCCCAGCATTTT

J gene: TRBJ2-7
clone size: many
CDR3 length: 11
V gene: TRBV5-1
D gene: -
CDR3 protein: CASSSAYEQYF
CDR3 DNA: TGTGCCAGCAGCTCTGCCTACGAGCAGTACTTC

J gene: TRBJ2-1
clone size: few
CDR3 length: 11
V gene: TRBV12-5
D gene: -
CDR3 protein: CASGRGPEQFF
CDR3 DNA: TGTGCTAGTGGCAGGGGCCCCGAGCAGTTCTTC

J gene: TRBJ1-2
clone size: -
CDR3 length: 13
V gene: TRBV12-3/TRBV12-4
D gene: -
CDR3 protein: CASNLGGGYGYTF
CDR3 DNA: TGTGCCAGCAACCTAGGGGGTGGCTATGGCTACACCTTC

J gene: TRBJ2-1
clone size: few
CDR3 length: 17
V gene: TRBV20-1
D gene: TRBD1
CDR3 protein: CSARLSGQGGSYNEQFF
CDR3 DNA: TGCAGTGCTAGATTATCCGGACAGGGAGGCTCCTACAATGAGCAGTTCTTC

J gene: TRBJ1-2
clone size: few
CDR3 length: 14
V gene: TRBV2
D gene: -
CDR3 protein: CASSGGRGLDGYTF
CDR3 DNA: TGTGCCAGCAGCGGGGGCAGGGGTCTGGATGGCTACACCTTC

J gene: TRBJ2-5
clone size: -
CDR3 length: 11
V gene: TRBV6-2/TRBV6-3
D gene: -
CDR3 protein: CASTHGETQYF
CDR3 DNA: TGTGCCAGCACCCATGGGGAGACCCAGTACTTC

J gene: TRBJ1-5
clone size: -
CDR3 length: 19
V gene: TRBV20-1
D gene: TRBD1
CDR3 protein: CSARDLGDRGPSLNQPQHF
CDR3 DNA: TGCAGTGCTAGAGATTTAGGGGACAGGGGACCTTCTCTCAATCAGCCCCAGCATTTT

J gene: TRBJ2-1
clone size: -
CDR3 length: 15
V gene: TRBV4-1
D gene: -
CDR3 protein: CASSQGSSIYNEQFF
CDR3 DNA: TGCGCCAGCAGCCAAGGGTCGAGTATCTACAATGAGCAGTTCTTC

J gene: TRBJ1-1
clone size: -
CDR3 length: 18
V gene: TRBV5-1
D gene: TRBD1
CDR3 protein: CASSLDPTDRGLNTEAFF
CDR3 DNA: TGCGCCAGCAGCCTGGACCCAACGGACAGGGGGCTGAACACTGAAGCTTTCTTT

J gene: TRBJ2-3
clone size: few
CDR3 length: 17
V gene: TRBV7-2
D gene: -
CDR3 protein: CASSFESSVPSTDTQYF
CDR3 DNA: TGTGCCAGCAGCTTTGAGAGTAGCGTACCTAGCACAGATACGCAGTATTTT

J gene: TRBJ2-3
clone size: -
CDR3 length: 14
V gene: TRBV9
D gene: -
CDR3 protein: CASSVEGKLDTQYF
CDR3 DNA: TGTGCCAGCAGCGTAGAGGGTAAGTTAGATACGCAGTATTTT

J gene: TRBJ2-5
clone size: few
CDR3 length: 15
V gene: TRBV10-3
D gene: TRBD1
CDR3 protein: CAISESRTGEETQYF
CDR3 DNA: TGTGCCATCAGTGAGTCGCGGACAGGGGAAGAGACCCAGTACTTC

J gene: TRBJ2-1
clone size: many
CDR3 length: 14
V gene: TRBV7-3
D gene: TRBD2
CDR3 protein: CASSSAGGPNEQFF
CDR3 DNA: TGTGCCAGCAGCTCCGCGGGGGGGCCTAATGAGCAGTTCTTC

J gene: TRBJ2-7
clone size: -
CDR3 length: 12
V gene: TRBV7-9
D gene: -
CDR3 protein: CASSTQGNEQYF
CDR3 DNA: TGTGCCAGCAGCACACAGGGCAATGAGCAGTACTTC

J gene: TRBJ1-1
clone size: -
CDR3 length: 12
V gene: TRBV29-1
D gene: TRBD1
CDR3 protein: CSPGQGKTEAFF
CDR3 DNA: TGCAGCCCTGGACAGGGTAAGACTGAAGCTTTCTTT

J gene: TRBJ1-1
clone size: -
CDR3 length: 15
V gene: TRBV7-9
D gene: -
CDR3 protein: CASSPVRVMNTEAFF
CDR3 DNA: TGTGCCAGCAGCCCGGTAAGGGTCATGAACACTGAAGCTTTCTTT

J gene: TRBJ2-7
clone size: few
CDR3 length: 14
V gene: TRBV20-1
D gene: -
CDR3 protein: CSARVATSSYEQYF
CDR3 DNA: TGCAGTGCTAGAGTAGCTACTAGCTCCTACGAGCAGTACTTC

J gene: TRBJ1-2
clone size: -
CDR3 length: 16
V gene: TRBV7-9
D gene: TRBD1
CDR3 protein: CASSLVSGQGAHGYTF
CDR3 DNA: TGTGCCAGCAGCTTAGTGTCTGGACAGGGGGCCCATGGCTACACCTTC

J gene: TRBJ2-1
clone size: -
CDR3 length: 18
V gene: TRBV7-3
D gene: TRBD2
CDR3 protein: CASSSRGLAGGSRNEQFF
CDR3 DNA: TGTGCCAGCAGCTCTCGGGGGCTAGCGGGGGGATCACGCAATGAGCAGTTCTTC

J gene: TRBJ2-3
clone size: -
CDR3 length: 14
V gene: TRBV30
D gene: TRBD2
CDR3 protein: CAWSGGFQTDTQYF
CDR3 DNA: TGTGCCTGGAGCGGGGGGTTTCAAACAGATACGCAGTATTTT

J gene: TRBJ2-7
clone size: -
CDR3 length: 16
V gene: TRBV12-3/TRBV12-4
D gene: -
CDR3 protein: CASSNPNGRTTYEQYF
CDR3 DNA: TGTGCCAGCAGTAACCCGAACGGACGGACTACCTACGAGCAGTACTTC

J gene: TRBJ2-1
clone size: many
CDR3 length: 16
V gene: TRBV10-3
D gene: TRBD2
CDR3 protein: CAISESGRGGYNEQFF
CDR3 DNA: TGTGCCATCAGTGAGTCAGGGCGGGGGGGTTATAATGAGCAGTTCTTC

J gene: TRBJ1-5
clone size: -
CDR3 length: 15
V gene: TRBV12-3/TRBV12-4
D gene: -
CDR3 protein: CASSRRGYSNQPQHF
CDR3 DNA: TGTGCCAGCAGCCGCAGGGGATATAGCAATCAGCCCCAGCATTTT

J gene: TRBJ2-7
clone size: -
CDR3 length: 12
V gene: TRBV20-1
D gene: -
CDR3 protein: CSARAELGEQYF
CDR3 DNA: TGCAGTGCTAGAGCCGAACTGGGTGAGCAGTACTTC

J gene: TRBJ2-1
clone size: -
CDR3 length: 14
V gene: TRBV4-2
D gene: -
CDR3 protein: CASSQDRVGNEQFF
CDR3 DNA: TGTGCCAGCAGCCAAGATAGGGTGGGTAATGAGCAGTTCTTC

J gene: TRBJ1-1
clone size: -
CDR3 length: 14
V gene: TRBV10-3
D gene: -
CDR3 protein: CAISEWQGLFEAFF
CDR3 DNA: TGTGCCATCAGTGAATGGCAGGGGCTTTTTGAAGCTTTCTTT

J gene: TRBJ2-3
clone size: -
CDR3 length: 18
V gene: TRBV20-1
D gene: TRBD2
CDR3 protein: CSARRPQRGGLVTDTQYF
CDR3 DNA: TGCAGTGCTAGACGCCCCCAGCGGGGGGGCCTAGTTACAGATACGCAGTATTTT

J gene: TRBJ2-7
clone size: -
CDR3 length: 15
V gene: TRBV4-1
D gene: -
CDR3 protein: CASSQDVGAPYEQYF
CDR3 DNA: TGCGCCAGCAGCCAAGATGTCGGGGCTCCCTACGAGCAGTACTTC

J gene: TRBJ2-7
clone size: -
CDR3 length: 13
V gene: TRBV2
D gene: -
CDR3 protein: CASSVDGDYEQYF
CDR3 DNA: TGTGCCAGCAGCGTTGACGGTGACTACGAGCAGTACTTC

J gene: TRBJ2-3
clone size: few
CDR3 length: 13
V gene: TRBV20-1
D gene: -
CDR3 protein: CSAGWGVTDTQYF
CDR3 DNA: TGCAGTGCTGGGTGGGGAGTCACAGATACGCAGTATTTT

J gene: TRBJ1-1
clone size: -
CDR3 length: 17
V gene: TRBV5-1
D gene: -
CDR3 protein: CASSLRSSGLIPIEAFF
CDR3 DNA: TGCGCCAGCAGCTTGAGAAGTTCGGGGCTAATTCCGATTGAAGCTTTCTTT

J gene: TRBJ2-7
clone size: many
CDR3 length: 15
V gene: TRBV7-6
D gene: TRBD1
CDR3 protein: CASSPRRQGSYEQYF
CDR3 DNA: TGTGCCAGCAGCCCGCGAAGACAGGGGTCCTACGAGCAGTACTTC

J gene: TRBJ1-2
clone size: -
CDR3 length: 18
V gene: TRBV4-1
D gene: -
CDR3 protein: CASSLMTLPGPWGYGYTF
CDR3 DNA: TGCGCCAGCAGCCTAATGACACTCCCGGGTCCCTGGGGGTATGGCTACACCTTC

J gene: TRBJ2-7
clone size: few
CDR3 length: 11
V gene: TRBV2
D gene: -
CDR3 protein: CASSGRNEQYF
CDR3 DNA: TGTGCCAGCAGTGGGCGGAACGAGCAGTACTTC

J gene: TRBJ1-5
clone size: -
CDR3 length: 16
V gene: TRBV2
D gene: TRBD1
CDR3 protein: CASTMTTGGGNQPQHF
CDR3 DNA: TGTGCCAGCACTATGACCACAGGGGGCGGCAATCAGCCCCAGCATTTT

J gene: TRBJ1-2
clone size: -
CDR3 length: 13
V gene: TRBV7-9
D gene: -
CDR3 protein: CASSRTGLYGYTF
CDR3 DNA: TGTGCCAGCAGCCGAACAGGACTCTATGGCTACACCTTC

J gene: TRBJ2-3
clone size: -
CDR3 length: 14
V gene: TRBV11-2
D gene: -
CDR3 protein: CASSLMDSTDTQYF
CDR3 DNA: TGTGCCAGCAGCTTGATGGACAGCACAGATACGCAGTATTTT

J gene: TRBJ2-7
clone size: -
CDR3 length: 12
V gene: TRBV29-1
D gene: -
CDR3 protein: CSVEGEKDEQYF
CDR3 DNA: TGCAGCGTTGAAGGCGAGAAGGACGAGCAGTACTTC

J gene: TRBJ2-1
clone size: few
CDR3 length: 14
V gene: TRBV20-1
D gene: TRBD1
CDR3 protein: CSAPPGQGYNEQFF
CDR3 DNA: TGCAGTGCTCCACCGGGACAGGGCTACAATGAGCAGTTCTTC

J gene: TRBJ2-7
clone size: -
CDR3 length: 16
V gene: TRBV10-3
D gene: TRBD2
CDR3 protein: CTISDVLAGGPYEQYF
CDR3 DNA: TGTACCATCAGTGACGTACTAGCGGGGGGTCCCTACGAGCAGTACTTC

J gene: TRBJ1-6
clone size: -
CDR3 length: 15
V gene: TRBV12-3/TRBV12-4
D gene: TRBD1
CDR3 protein: CASTTTGIRDSPLHF
CDR3 DNA: TGTGCCAGCACTACGACAGGGATCAGGGATTCACCCCTCCACTTT

J gene: TRBJ1-2
clone size: many
CDR3 length: 13
V gene: TRBV27
D gene: -
CDR3 protein: CASSPGVLYGYTF
CDR3 DNA: TGTGCCAGCAGCCCAGGGGTCCTCTATGGCTACACCTTC

J gene: TRBJ2-1
clone size: -
CDR3 length: 14
V gene: TRBV7-7
D gene: -
CDR3 protein: CASSRGGPQETQFF
CDR3 DNA: TGTGCTAGCAGCCGCGGGGGCCCCCAAGAGACCCAGTTCTTC

J gene: TRBJ1-1
clone size: few
CDR3 length: 14
V gene: TRBV12-3/TRBV12-4
D gene: TRBD1
CDR3 protein: CASSPGQGDTEAFF
CDR3 DNA: TGTGCCAGCTCACCGGGACAGGGGGACACTGAAGCTTTCTTT

J gene: TRBJ2-7
clone size: many
CDR3 length: 13
V gene: TRBV28
D gene: -
CDR3 protein: CASSVTRSYEQYF
CDR3 DNA: TGTGCCAGCAGTGTGACACGTTCCTACGAGCAGTACTTC

J gene: TRBJ2-4
clone size: few
CDR3 length: 16
V gene: TRBV5-4
D gene: TRBD1
CDR3 protein: CASSGGQGLGKNIQYF
CDR3 DNA: TGTGCCAGCAGCGGCGGACAGGGGCTGGGCAAAAACATTCAGTACTTC

J gene: TRBJ2-3
clone size: few
CDR3 length: 13
V gene: TRBV5-6
D gene: -
CDR3 protein: CASSAGKTDTQYF
CDR3 DNA: TGTGCCAGCAGCGCGGGGAAGACAGATACGCAGTATTTT

J gene: TRBJ2-7
clone size: -
CDR3 length: 16
V gene: TRBV20-1
D gene: -
CDR3 protein: CSARDSRAVTNYEQYF
CDR3 DNA: TGCAGTGCTAGAGATTCCAGGGCAGTGACAAACTACGAGCAGTACTTC